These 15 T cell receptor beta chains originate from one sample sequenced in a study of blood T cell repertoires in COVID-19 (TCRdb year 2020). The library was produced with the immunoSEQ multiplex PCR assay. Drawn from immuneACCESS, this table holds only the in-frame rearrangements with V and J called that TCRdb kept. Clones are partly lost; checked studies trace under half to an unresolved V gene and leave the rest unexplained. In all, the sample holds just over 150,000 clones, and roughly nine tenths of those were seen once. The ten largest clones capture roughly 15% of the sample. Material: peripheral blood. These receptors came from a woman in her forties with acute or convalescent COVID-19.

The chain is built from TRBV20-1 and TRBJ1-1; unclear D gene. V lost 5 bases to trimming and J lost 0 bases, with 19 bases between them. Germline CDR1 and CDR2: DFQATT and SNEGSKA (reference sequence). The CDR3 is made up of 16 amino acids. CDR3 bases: TGCAGTGCTCGTGCCACTAGTCGAGGCTTGAACACTGAAGCTTTCTTT. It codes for CSARATSRGLNTEAFF.

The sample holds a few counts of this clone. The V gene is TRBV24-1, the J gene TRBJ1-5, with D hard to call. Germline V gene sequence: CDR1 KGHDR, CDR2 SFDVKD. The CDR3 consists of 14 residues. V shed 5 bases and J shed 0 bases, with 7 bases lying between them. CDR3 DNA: TGTGCCACCAGTGGAGTACTTAGCAATCAGCCCCAGCATTTT. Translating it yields CATSGVLSNQPQHF.

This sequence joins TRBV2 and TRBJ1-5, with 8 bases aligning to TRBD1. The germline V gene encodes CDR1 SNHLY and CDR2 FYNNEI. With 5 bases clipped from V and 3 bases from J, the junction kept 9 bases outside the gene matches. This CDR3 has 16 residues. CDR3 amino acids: CASSRVETGVNQPQHF. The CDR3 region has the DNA TGTGCCAGCAGTCGTGTGGAGACAGGGGTCAATCAGCCCCAGCATTTT. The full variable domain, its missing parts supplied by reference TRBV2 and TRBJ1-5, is EPEVTQTPSHQVTQMGQEVILRCVPISNHLYFYWYRQILGQKVEFLVSFYNNEISEKSEIFDDQFSVERPDGSNFTLKIRSTKLEDSAMYFCASSRVETGVNQPQHFGDGTRLSIL.

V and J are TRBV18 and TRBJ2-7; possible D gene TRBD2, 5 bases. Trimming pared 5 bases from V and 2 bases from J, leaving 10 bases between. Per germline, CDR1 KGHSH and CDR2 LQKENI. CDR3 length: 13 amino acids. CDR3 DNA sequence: TGTGCCAGCTCAGAAGGGAGAACCTACGAGCAGTACTTC. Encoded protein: CASSEGRTYEQYF.

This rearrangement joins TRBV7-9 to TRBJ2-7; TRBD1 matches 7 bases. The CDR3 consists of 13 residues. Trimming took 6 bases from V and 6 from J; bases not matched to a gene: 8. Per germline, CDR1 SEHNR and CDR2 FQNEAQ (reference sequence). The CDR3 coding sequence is TGTGCCAGCAGAATACAGGGGACGGTCGAGCAGTACTTC. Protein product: CASRIQGTVEQYF.

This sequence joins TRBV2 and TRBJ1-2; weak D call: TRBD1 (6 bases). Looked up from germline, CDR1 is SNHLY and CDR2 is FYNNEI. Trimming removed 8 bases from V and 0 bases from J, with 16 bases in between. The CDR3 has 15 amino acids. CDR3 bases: TGTGCCAGCGGGCCGTTGGACAGATCTAACTATGGCTACACCTTC. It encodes CASGPLDRSNYGYTF.

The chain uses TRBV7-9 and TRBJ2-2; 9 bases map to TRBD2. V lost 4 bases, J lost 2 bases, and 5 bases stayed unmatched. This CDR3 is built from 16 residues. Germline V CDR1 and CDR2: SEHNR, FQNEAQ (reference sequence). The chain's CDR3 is CASSSTSGENTGELFF. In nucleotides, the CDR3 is TGTGCCAGCAGCTCGACTAGCGGAGAAAACACCGGGGAGCTGTTTTTT.

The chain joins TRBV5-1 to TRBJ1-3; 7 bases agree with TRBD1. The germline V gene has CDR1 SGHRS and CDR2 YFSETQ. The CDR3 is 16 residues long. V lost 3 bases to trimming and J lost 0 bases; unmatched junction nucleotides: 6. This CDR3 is CASSSGQVYSGNTIYF. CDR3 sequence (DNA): TGCGCCAGCAGCTCCGGACAGGTCTACTCTGGAAACACCATATATTTT.

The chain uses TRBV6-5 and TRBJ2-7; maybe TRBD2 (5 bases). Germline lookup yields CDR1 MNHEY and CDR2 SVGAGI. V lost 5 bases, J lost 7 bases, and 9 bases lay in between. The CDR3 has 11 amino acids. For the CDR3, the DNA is TGTGCCAGCAGTAGTAGGAGGGAGCAGTACTTC. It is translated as CASSSRREQYF.

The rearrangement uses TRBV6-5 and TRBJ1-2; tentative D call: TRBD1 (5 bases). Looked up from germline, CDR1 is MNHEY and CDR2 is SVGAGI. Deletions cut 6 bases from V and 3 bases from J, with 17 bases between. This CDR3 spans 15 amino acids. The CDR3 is CASRTGGLYDYGYTF. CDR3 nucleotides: TGTGCCAGCAGGACCGGGGGTTTGTATGACTATGGCTACACCTTC.

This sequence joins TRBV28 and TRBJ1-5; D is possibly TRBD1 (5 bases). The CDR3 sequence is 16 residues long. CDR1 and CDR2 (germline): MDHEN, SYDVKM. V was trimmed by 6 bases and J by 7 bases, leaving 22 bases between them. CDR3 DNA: TGTGCCAGCAGAACCTTTAGGCGGCTAGGGGTACAGCCCCAGCATTTT. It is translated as CASRTFRRLGVQPQHF.

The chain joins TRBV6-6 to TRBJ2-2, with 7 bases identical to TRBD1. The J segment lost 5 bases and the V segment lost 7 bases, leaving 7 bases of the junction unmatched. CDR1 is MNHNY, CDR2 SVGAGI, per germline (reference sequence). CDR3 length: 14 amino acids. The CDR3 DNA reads TGTGCCAGCATCTTGACAGGGCTAACCGGGGAGCTGTTTTTT. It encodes CASILTGLTGELFF.

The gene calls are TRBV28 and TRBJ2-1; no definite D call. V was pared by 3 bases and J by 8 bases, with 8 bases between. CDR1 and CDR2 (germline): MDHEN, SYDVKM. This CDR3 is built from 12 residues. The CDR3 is CASSFFLDEQFF. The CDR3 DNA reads TGTGCCAGCAGTTTTTTCTTAGATGAGCAGTTCTTC. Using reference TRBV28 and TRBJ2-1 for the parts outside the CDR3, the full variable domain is DVKVTQSSRYLVKRTGEKVFLECVQDMDHENMFWYRQDPGLGLRLIYFSYDVKMKEKGDIPEGYSVSREKKERFSLILESASTNQTSMYLCASSFFLDEQFFGPGTRLTVL.

The CDR3 spells CASSWTGGLGAEAFF. The CDR3 DNA reads TGTGCCAGCAGTTGGACAGGGGGCCTTGGGGCTGAAGCTTTCTTT. The V and J genes are TRBV6-5 and TRBJ1-1; 11 bases match TRBD1. J lost 6 bases, V lost 4 bases, and 7 bases had no gene match. The CDR3 is 15 amino acids. Germline V CDR1 and CDR2: MNHEY, SVGAGI.

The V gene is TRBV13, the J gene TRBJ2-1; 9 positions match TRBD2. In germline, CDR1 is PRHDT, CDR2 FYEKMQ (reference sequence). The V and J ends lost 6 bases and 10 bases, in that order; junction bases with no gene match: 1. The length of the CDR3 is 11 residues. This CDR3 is CASRLAGEQFF. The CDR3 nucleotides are TGTGCCAGCAGGCTAGCGGGAGAGCAGTTCTTC.